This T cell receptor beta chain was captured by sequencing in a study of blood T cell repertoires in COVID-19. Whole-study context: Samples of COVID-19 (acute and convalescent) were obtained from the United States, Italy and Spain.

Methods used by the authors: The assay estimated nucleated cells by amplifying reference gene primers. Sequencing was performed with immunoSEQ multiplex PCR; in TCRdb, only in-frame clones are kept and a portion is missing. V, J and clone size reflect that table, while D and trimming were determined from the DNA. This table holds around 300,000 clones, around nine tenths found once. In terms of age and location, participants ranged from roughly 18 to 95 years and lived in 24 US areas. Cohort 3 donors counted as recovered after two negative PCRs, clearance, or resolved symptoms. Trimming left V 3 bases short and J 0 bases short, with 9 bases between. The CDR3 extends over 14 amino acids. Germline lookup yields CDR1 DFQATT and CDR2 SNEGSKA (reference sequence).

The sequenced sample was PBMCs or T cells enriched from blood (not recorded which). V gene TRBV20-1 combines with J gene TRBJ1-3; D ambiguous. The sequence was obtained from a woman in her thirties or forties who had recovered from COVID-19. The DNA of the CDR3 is TGCAGTGCTAGTTACAGCTCCTCTGGAAACACCATATATTTT. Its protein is CSASYSSSGNTIYF.